This TCR beta chain was recovered during a study of T cell repertoires in cytomegalovirus infection. About the study: Based on public TCR beta signatures, there were indications of CMV infection and of a matching HLA type. Notes on the study in general: Based on cumulative public TCR beta family frequency, carriers of CMV plus the relevant HLA were identified. Dominating the ex vivo response were TCR beta clonotypes that were CMV-specific and HLA-C-restricted.

Comments on this clonotype: The antigen is undetermined.

The CDR3 contains 15 residues. Germline V gives CDR1 SGHAT, CDR2 FQNNGV. V gave up 1 base and J gave up 10 bases; unmatched junction bases: 4. MiXCR, applied by TCRdb to the reads, yields one record per CDR3 protein. The sample contains approximately 500,000 distinct CDR3 sequences, about 15% of which appear only once. The receptor comes from a human donor in good health (CMV status not recorded). Some clones in this sample may be carry-over from other donors' samples. The V gene is TRBV11-2, the J gene TRBJ2-1, with 13 bases fitting TRBD2. Sequencing was done on a sample of CD8+ T cells from PBMCs. The CDR3 DNA follows: TGTGCCAGCAGCTTAGTTTTACTAGCGGGAGGGGAGCAGTTCTTC. Translating gives CASSLVLLAGGEQFF.